This note documents a single TCR beta chain sequence. What it binds is not known. This entry comes from a study of radiation and T cells in renal cell carcinoma. Study results and caveats: From baseline, blood top tumor clonotypes peaked at 2 weeks post-radiation. Pretreatment tumor biopsies were lacking, so baseline clonotypes are unknown.

Time point denoted: blood 2 weeks post-SBRT. Noted treatment: 15 Gy SBRT to primary tumor, nephrectomy 4 weeks later. Clear cell pathology was present in this patient's renal cell carcinoma. TCRdb keeps only in-frame clones here, not all; method: immunoSEQ multiplex PCR. Among tens of thousands of clones, 80% were seen once, and the ten largest hold 29%. Trimming pared 2 bases from V and 1 base from J, leaving 7 bases between. The length of the CDR3 is 13 residues. Per the germline V gene, CDR1 is SGHRS and CDR2 is YFSETQ. The source of this sequence is a woman between 65 and 79 years old with renal cell carcinoma. This chain links TRBV5-1 with TRBJ2-7; D unresolved. The sample here was blood, taken from a patient whose treatment included radiotherapy and nephrectomy. The CDR3 sequence is CASSFSASYEQYF. DNA for the CDR3: TGCGCCAGCAGCTTTTCGGCGTCCTACGAGCAGTACTTC.